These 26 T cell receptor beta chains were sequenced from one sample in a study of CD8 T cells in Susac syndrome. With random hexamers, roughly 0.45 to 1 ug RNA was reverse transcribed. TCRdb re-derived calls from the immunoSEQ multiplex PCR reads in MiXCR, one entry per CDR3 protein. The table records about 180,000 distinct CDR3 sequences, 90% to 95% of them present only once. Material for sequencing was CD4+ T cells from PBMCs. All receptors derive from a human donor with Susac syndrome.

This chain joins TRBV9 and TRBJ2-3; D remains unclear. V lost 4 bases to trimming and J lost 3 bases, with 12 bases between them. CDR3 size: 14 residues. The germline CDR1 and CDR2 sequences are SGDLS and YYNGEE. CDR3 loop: CASSRMLGTDTQYF. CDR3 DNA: TGTGCCAGCAGCCGAATGCTGGGGACAGATACGCAGTATTTT. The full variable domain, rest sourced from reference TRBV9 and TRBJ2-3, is DSGVTQTPKHLITATGQRVTLRCSPRSGDLSVYWYQQSLDQGLQFLIQYYNGEERAKGNILERFSAQQFPDLHSELNLSSLELGDSALYFCASSRMLGTDTQYFGPGTRLTVL.

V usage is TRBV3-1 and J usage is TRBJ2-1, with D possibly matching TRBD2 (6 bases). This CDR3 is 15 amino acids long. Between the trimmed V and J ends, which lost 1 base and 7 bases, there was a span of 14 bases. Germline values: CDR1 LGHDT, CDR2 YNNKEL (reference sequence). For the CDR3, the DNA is TGTGCCAGCAGCCAAGGATGGGGGGTTGTAAATGAGCAGTTCTTC. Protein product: CASSQGWGVVNEQFF.

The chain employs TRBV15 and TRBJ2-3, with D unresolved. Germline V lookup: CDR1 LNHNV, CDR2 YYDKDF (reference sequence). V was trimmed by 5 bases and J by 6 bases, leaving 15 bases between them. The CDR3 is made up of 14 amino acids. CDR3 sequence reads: CATSGGSTQDTQYF. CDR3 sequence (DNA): TGTGCCACCAGCGGCGGTTCGACTCAGGATACGCAGTATTTT.

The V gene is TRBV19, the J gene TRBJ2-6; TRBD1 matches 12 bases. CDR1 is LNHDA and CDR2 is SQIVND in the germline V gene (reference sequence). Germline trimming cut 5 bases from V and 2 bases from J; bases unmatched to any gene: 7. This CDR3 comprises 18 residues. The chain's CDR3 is CASSYTGTGGTGANVLTF. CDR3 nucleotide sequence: TGTGCCAGTAGTTATACCGGGACAGGGGGCACTGGGGCCAACGTCCTGACTTTC.

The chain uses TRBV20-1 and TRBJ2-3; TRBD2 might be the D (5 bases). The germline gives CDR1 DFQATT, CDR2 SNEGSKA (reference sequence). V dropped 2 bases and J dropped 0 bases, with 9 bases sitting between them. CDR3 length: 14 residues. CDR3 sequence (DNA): TGCAGTGCTAGACCCAGCGGTAGCACAGATACGCAGTATTTT. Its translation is CSARPSGSTDTQYF.

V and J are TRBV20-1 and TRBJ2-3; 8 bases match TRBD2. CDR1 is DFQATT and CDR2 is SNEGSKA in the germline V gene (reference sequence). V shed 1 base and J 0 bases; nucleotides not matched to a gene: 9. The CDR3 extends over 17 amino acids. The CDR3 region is CSARGGSGGTSTDTQYF. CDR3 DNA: TGCAGTGCTAGAGGGGGGAGCGGGGGTACGAGCACAGATACGCAGTATTTT.

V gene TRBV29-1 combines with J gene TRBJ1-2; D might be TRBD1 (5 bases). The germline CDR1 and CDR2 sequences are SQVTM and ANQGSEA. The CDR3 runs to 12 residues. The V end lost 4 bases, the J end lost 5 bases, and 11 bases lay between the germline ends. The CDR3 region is CSVGPGKYGYTF. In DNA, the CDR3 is TGCAGCGTTGGGCCAGGGAAATATGGCTACACCTTC. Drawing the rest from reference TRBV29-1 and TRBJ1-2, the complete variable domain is SAVISQKPSRDICQRGTSLTIQCQVDSQVTMMFWYRQQPGQSLTLIATANQGSEATYESGFVIDKFPISRPNLTFSTLTVSNMSPEDSSIYLCSVGPGKYGYTFGSGTRLTVV.

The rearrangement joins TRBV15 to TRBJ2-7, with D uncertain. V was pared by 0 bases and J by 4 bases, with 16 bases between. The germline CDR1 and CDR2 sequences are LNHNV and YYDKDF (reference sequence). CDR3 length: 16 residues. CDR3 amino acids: CATSREIPPNTYEQYF. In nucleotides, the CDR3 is TGTGCCACCAGCAGAGAGATCCCGCCTAATACTTACGAGCAGTACTTC.

CDR3 sequence reads: CASSLGYGLNEKLFF. CDR3 DNA: TGTGCCAGCAGCTTAGGTTATGGTTTGAATGAAAAACTGTTTTTT. The rearrangement joins TRBV7-9 to TRBJ1-4; D is ambiguous. This CDR3 has 15 residues. Trimming pared 1 base from V and 5 bases from J, leaving 11 bases between. CDR1 and CDR2 (germline): SEHNR, FQNEAQ (reference sequence).

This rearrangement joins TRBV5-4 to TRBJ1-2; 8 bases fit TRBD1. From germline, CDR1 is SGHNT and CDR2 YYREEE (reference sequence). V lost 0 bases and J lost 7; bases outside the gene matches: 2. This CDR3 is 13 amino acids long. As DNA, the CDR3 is TGTGCCAGCAGCTTGGTACAGGGGGGTGGCTACACCTTC. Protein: CASSLVQGGGYTF. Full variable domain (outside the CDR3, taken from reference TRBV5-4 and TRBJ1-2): ETGVTQSPTHLIKTRGQQVTLRCSSQSGHNTVSWYQQALGQGPQFIFQYYREEENGRGNFPPRFSGLQFPNYSSELNVNALELDDSALYLCASSLVQGGGYTFGSGTRLTVV.

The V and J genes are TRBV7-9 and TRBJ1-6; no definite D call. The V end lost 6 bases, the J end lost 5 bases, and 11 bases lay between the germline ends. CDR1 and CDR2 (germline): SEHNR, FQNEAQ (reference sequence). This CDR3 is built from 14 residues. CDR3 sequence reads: CASRPDGNNSPLHF. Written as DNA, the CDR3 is TGTGCCAGCAGACCAGACGGAAATAATTCACCCCTCCACTTT.

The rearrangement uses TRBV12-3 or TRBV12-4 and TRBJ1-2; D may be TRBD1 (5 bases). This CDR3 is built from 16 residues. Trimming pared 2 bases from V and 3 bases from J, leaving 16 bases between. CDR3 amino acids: CASSLYGTPAHYGYTF. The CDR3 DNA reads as TGTGCCAGCAGTTTATACGGGACGCCAGCGCACTATGGCTACACCTTC.

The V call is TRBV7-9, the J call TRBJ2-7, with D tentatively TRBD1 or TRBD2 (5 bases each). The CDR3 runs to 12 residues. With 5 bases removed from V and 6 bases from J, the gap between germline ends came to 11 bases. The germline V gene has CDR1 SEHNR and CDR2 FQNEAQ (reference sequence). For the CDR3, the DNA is TGTGCCAGCAGCAAACCGGGACCCGAGCAGTACTTC. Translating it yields CASSKPGPEQYF.

The CDR3 loop reads CASTKGTGTDTQYF. The CDR3 DNA is TGTGCCAGCACAAAAGGGACAGGGACAGATACGCAGTATTTT. The genes are TRBV25-1 and TRBJ2-3; 9 nucleotides line up with TRBD1. The CDR3 spans 14 residues. After removal of 7 bases from V and 3 bases from J, the junction contained 5 bases not matched to a gene. CDR1 is MGHDK, CDR2 SYGVNS, per germline.

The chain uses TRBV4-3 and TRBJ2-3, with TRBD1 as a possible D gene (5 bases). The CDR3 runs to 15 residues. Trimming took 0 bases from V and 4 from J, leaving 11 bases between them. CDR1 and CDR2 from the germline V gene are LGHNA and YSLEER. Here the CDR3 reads CASSQERDRADTQYF. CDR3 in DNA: TGCGCCAGCAGCCAAGAGCGCGACAGAGCAGATACGCAGTATTTT.

Here the CDR3 reads CASSLSLVNYEQYF. DNA of the CDR3: TGCGCCAGCAGCTTGTCGTTGGTGAACTACGAGCAGTACTTC. The chain carries TRBV5-1 and TRBJ2-7; D is undetermined. The CDR3 totals 14 residues. Germline values: CDR1 SGHRS, CDR2 YFSETQ. Trimming cost V 1 base and J 3 bases, with 11 bases left between them.

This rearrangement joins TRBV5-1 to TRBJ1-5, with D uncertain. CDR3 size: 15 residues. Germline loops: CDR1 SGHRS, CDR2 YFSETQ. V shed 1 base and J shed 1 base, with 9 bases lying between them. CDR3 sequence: CASSLTVGSNQPQHF. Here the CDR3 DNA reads TGCGCCAGCAGCTTGACAGTGGGGAGCAATCAGCCCCAGCATTTT.

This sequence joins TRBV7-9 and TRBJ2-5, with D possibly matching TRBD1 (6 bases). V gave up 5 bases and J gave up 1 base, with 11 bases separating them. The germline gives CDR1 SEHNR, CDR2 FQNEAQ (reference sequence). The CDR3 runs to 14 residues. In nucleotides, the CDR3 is TGTGCCAGCAGCGGAAGGACAGTCCAAGAGACCCAGTACTTC. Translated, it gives CASSGRTVQETQYF.

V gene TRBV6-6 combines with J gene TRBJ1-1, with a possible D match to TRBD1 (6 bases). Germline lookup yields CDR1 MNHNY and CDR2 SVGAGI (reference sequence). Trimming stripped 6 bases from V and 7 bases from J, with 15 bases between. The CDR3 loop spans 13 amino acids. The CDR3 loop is CASRYAGAGEAFF. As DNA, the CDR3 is TGTGCCAGCAGATATGCGGGGGCAGGTGAAGCTTTCTTT.

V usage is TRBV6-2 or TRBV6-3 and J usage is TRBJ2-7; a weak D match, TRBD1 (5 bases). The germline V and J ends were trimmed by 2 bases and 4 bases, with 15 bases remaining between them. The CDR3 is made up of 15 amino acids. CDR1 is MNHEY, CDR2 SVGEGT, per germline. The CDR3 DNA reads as TGTGCCAGCAGTTACGGGAAGGGGATGGGATACGAGCAGTACTTC. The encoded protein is CASSYGKGMGYEQYF.

The CDR3 DNA sequence: TGTGCCAGTAACAGTCGAACTCCGGGACAGGGTTACAATGAGCAGTTCTTC. This sequence encodes CASNSRTPGQGYNEQFF. This sequence joins TRBV19 and TRBJ2-1; 9 nucleotides line up with TRBD1. The V and J ends lost 7 bases and 4 bases, in that order; junction bases with no gene match: 14. Germline-derived CDR1 and CDR2 are LNHDA and SQIVND (reference sequence). This CDR3 has 17 residues. The full variable domain, rest sourced from reference TRBV19 and TRBJ2-1, is DGGITQSPKYLFRKEGQNVTLSCEQNLNHDAMYWYRQDPGQGLRLIYYSQIVNDFQKGDIAEGYSVSREKKESFPLTVTSAQKNPTAFYLCASNSRTPGQGYNEQFFGPGTRLTVL.

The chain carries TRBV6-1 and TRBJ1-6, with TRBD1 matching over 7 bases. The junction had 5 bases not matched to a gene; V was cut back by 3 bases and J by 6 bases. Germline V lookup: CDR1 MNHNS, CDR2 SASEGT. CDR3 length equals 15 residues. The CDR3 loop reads CASSDPGQINSPLHF. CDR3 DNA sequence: TGTGCCAGCAGTGACCCGGGACAGATTAATTCACCCCTCCACTTT.

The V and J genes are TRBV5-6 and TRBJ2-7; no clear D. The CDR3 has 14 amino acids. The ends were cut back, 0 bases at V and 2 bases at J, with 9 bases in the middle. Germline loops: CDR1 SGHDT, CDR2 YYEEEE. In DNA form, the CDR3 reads TGTGCCAGCAGCTTGGGGTCCGTCCCCTACGAGCAGTACTTC. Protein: CASSLGSVPYEQYF.

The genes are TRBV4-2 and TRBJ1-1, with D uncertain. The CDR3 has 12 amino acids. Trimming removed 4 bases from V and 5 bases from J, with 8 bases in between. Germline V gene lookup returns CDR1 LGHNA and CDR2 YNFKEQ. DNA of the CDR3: TGTGCCAGCAGCCGAGACGGTACTGAAGCTTTCTTT. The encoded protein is CASSRDGTEAFF.

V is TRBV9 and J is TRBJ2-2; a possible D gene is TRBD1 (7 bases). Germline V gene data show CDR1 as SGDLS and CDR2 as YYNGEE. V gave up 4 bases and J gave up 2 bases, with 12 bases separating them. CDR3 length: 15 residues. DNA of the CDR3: TGTGCCAGCAGCCCGCGGGACAGTAACACCGGGGAGCTGTTTTTT. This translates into CASSPRDSNTGELFF.

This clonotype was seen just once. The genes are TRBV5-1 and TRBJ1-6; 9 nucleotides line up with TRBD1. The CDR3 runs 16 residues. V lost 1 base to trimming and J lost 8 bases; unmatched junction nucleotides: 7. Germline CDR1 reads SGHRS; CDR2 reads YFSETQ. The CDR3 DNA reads TGCGCCAGCAGCTTGACGGACAGGGGTCATCATTCACCCCTCCACTTT. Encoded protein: CASSLTDRGHHSPLHF.